Presented here are 18 T cell receptor beta chains from one specimen sequenced in a study of post-analysis software for immune sequencing data. Whole-study results and caveats: TRBV segments more frequent in patients than in controls numbered roughly 5 and included TRBV5-6, TRBV5-1 and TRBV20-1.

Their specific antigens are unknown. Researchers reported that TCR beta cDNA libraries carried unique molecular identifiers. TCRdb re-derived calls from the PCR reads in MiXCR, one entry per CDR3 protein. The table includes about 620,000 distinct CDR3 sequences, about 44% detected once. The source material was blood. All receptors derive from a girl under 18 with multiple sclerosis.

The rearrangement links TRBV12-3 or TRBV12-4 to TRBJ2-7, with no clear D. Trimming shortened V by 0 bases and J by 0 bases, and 12 bases separated the two germline ends. This CDR3 is 16 amino acids long. The CDR3 bases are TGTGCCAGCAGTTTAGCAGGCAGAGCTTACTCCTACGAGCAGTACTTC. Translated, it gives CASSLAGRAYSYEQYF.

The table lists this clonotype with a few counts. V is TRBV12-3 or TRBV12-4 and J is TRBJ2-7; maybe TRBD2 (6 bases). Trimming stripped 1 base from V and 5 bases from J, with 9 bases between. The CDR3 sequence is 13 residues long. CDR3 nucleotide sequence: TGTGCCAGCAGTTTAGGACAGCGGGACGAGCAGTACTTC. Encoded protein: CASSLGQRDEQYF.

This chain links TRBV19 with TRBJ2-5; tentatively, D is TRBD2 (6 bases). The CDR3 spans 14 residues. From germline, CDR1 is LNHDA and CDR2 SQIVND (reference sequence). V dropped 7 bases and J dropped 4 bases, with 16 bases sitting between them. Here the CDR3 reads CASTPRGNRETQYF. The CDR3 DNA follows: TGTGCCAGTACCCCTCGGGGGAACCGAGAGACCCAGTACTTC.

The chain uses TRBV24-1 and TRBJ2-1; 12 bases match TRBD2. The CDR3 consists of 13 residues. Trimming removed 4 bases from V and 15 bases from J; junction bases left unmatched: 6. Germline CDR1 and CDR2: KGHDR and SFDVKD. The CDR3 loop reads CATSELTSGRSFF. CDR3 in DNA: TGTGCCACCAGTGAGCTCACTAGCGGGAGGTCGTTCTTC.

This clonotype turned up a few times. This chain uses TRBV14 with TRBJ2-7; TRBD2 matches 7 bases. V dropped 3 bases and J dropped 3; count of bases not matched to a gene: 8. CDR3 length: 15 residues. CDR1 is SGHDN and CDR2 is FVKESK in the germline V gene. Written as DNA, the CDR3 is TGTGCCAGCAGCCAGGGCGTAGGGGACTACTACGAGCAGTACTTC. Its protein product is CASSQGVGDYYEQYF. The variable domain in full, with the rest retrieved from reference TRBV14 and TRBJ2-7, is EAGVTQFPSHSVIEKGQTVTLRCDPISGHDNLYWYRRVMGKEIKFLLHFVKESKQDESGMPNNRFLAERTGGTYSTLKVQPAELEDSGVYFCASSQGVGDYYEQYFGPGTRLTVT.

In this sample, this clonotype turned up once. The chain carries TRBV9 and TRBJ2-1, with 9 positions matching TRBD2. CDR1 and CDR2 (germline): SGDLS, YYNGEE. V shed 0 bases, J shed 6 bases, and the junction held 7 bases outside the gene matches. CDR3 length equals 16 residues. CDR3 DNA: TGTGCCAGCAGCGTAGGGCAAGCGGGAGGTTTCAATGAGCAGTTCTTC. Encoded protein: CASSVGQAGGFNEQFF.

This clonotype occurred a few times. The V and J genes are TRBV5-6 and TRBJ2-1; TRBD2 agrees at 11 bases. Germline V gene sequence: CDR1 SGHDT, CDR2 YYEEEE. V lost 5 bases and J lost 4; bases outside the gene matches: 8. This CDR3 is built from 16 residues. CDR3 sequence (DNA): TGTGCCAGCAGATACCTAGCGGGGGGCCAGTACAATGAGCAGTTCTTC. Encoded protein: CASRYLAGGQYNEQFF.

The CDR3: CATSDHRGGNQPQHF. The CDR3 coding sequence is TGTGCCACCAGTGACCACAGGGGAGGCAATCAGCCCCAGCATTTT. The genes are TRBV24-1 and TRBJ1-5, with TRBD1 matching over 7 bases. The germline V gene has CDR1 KGHDR and CDR2 SFDVKD. After removal of 4 bases from V and 2 bases from J, the junction contained 4 bases not matched to a gene. This CDR3 is 15 amino acids long.

The CDR3 here is CASSDHSSGANVLTF. The DNA of the CDR3 is TGTGCCAGCAGTGACCACAGCTCTGGGGCCAACGTCCTGACTTTC. This chain links TRBV6-1 with TRBJ2-6; D not resolved. Trimming cost V 3 bases and J 0 bases, with 6 bases left between them. Germline lookup yields CDR1 MNHNS and CDR2 SASEGT. The CDR3 totals 15 residues.

This rearrangement joins TRBV30 to TRBJ2-1; the D gene is possibly TRBD2 (5 bases). CDR1 and CDR2 (germline): GTSNPN, SVGIG (reference sequence). The CDR3 has 12 residues. The V and J ends lost 3 bases and 12 bases respectively, with 15 bases between them. The CDR3 loop reads CAWRIPARGQFF. CDR3 in DNA: TGTGCCTGGAGGATCCCCGCTCGGGGGCAGTTCTTC.

The genes are TRBV5-1 and TRBJ2-7; 14 nucleotides match TRBD2. The CDR3 has 14 amino acids. With V trimmed by 6 bases and J by 6 bases, 5 bases remained unmatched. Germline CDR1 reads SGHRS; CDR2 reads YFSETQ. The CDR3 region has the DNA TGCGCCAGCACCCCGGGACTAGCGGGAGTCGAGCAGTACTTC. Translation gives CASTPGLAGVEQYF.

The gene calls are TRBV10-3 and TRBJ2-5; D may be TRBD2 (5 bases). The CDR3 contains 14 residues. Germline values: CDR1 ENHRY, CDR2 SYGVKD. The ends were cut back, 0 bases at V and 11 bases at J, with 16 bases in the middle. CDR3 sequence: CAISESLSPGEQYF. The CDR3 DNA is TGTGCCATCAGTGAGTCACTTAGTCCTGGGGAGCAGTACTTC.

A few counts support this clonotype. The genes are TRBV20-1 and TRBJ2-7; a possible D gene is TRBD2 (6 bases). The last part of the DNA fits TRBJ2-5 better; the J call may be wrong. The CDR3 totals 11 residues. CDR1 DFQATT and CDR2 SNEGSKA come from the germline V gene (reference sequence). CDR3 sequence reads: CSGTGRETQYF. CDR3 nucleotide sequence: TGCAGTGGGACGGGGAGGGAGACCCAGTACTTC.

This clonotype turned up a few times. The chain joins TRBV20-1 to TRBJ2-7, with D possibly matching TRBD2 (5 bases). Germline V lookup: CDR1 DFQATT, CDR2 SNEGSKA (reference sequence). Deletions cut 4 bases from V and 4 bases from J, with 17 bases between. The CDR3 spans 14 residues. The CDR3 protein is CSAKDSTVQYEQYF. CDR3 nucleotides: TGCAGTGCTAAGGACTCAACTGTCCAATACGAGCAGTACTTC.

There are a few counts of this clonotype. The V gene is TRBV5-6, the J gene TRBJ2-6, with D perhaps matching TRBD2 (5 bases). V shed 4 bases and J shed 2 bases, with 13 bases lying between them. Germline lookup yields CDR1 SGHDT and CDR2 YYEEEE. The CDR3 spans 16 residues. CDR3 protein: CASSDIGSTGANVLTF. CDR3 coding DNA: TGTGCCAGCAGCGACATTGGGAGTACTGGGGCCAACGTCCTGACTTTC.

J is TRBJ2-1 and V is TRBV7-9; 12 bases agree with TRBD2. Germline V gene data show CDR1 as SEHNR and CDR2 as FQNEAQ (reference sequence). CDR3 length: 15 amino acids. Losses at the gene ends were 6 bases for V and 10 bases for J; bases not matched to a gene: 10. CDR3 bases: TGTGCCAGCAGTTTGACTAGCGGGGGTATTTCGGAGCAGTTCTTC. Amino acid sequence: CASSLTSGGISEQFF. The whole variable domain, remainder taken from reference TRBV7-9 and TRBJ2-1, is DTGVSQNPRHKITKRGQNVTFRCDPISEHNRLYWYRQTLGQGPEFLTYFQNEAQLEKSRLLSDRFSAERPKGSFSTLEIQRTEQGDSAMYLCASSLTSGGISEQFFGPGTRLTVL.

This clonotype appeared a single time. One end of the junction is discordant with germline, which a read error may explain. The chain links TRBV12-3 or TRBV12-4 to TRBJ2-3; 7 bases align to TRBD2. The CDR3 loop spans 16 amino acids. The CDR3 DNA is TGTGCCAGCAGTTTACGAATAGGCGGGAGCGCAGATGCGCAGTATTTT. Translation: CASSLRIGGSADAQYF.

V and J are TRBV20-1 and TRBJ2-7; no clear D gene. V was cut by 7 bases and J by 4 bases, with 11 bases left in between. This CDR3 has 11 amino acids. Germline V gene sequence: CDR1 DFQATT, CDR2 SNEGSKA (reference sequence). The DNA of the CDR3 is TGCAGTGTCCCCTCGTCTTACGAGCAGTACTTC. This gives the protein CSVPSSYEQYF.